Each of the 26 T cell receptor beta chains below was sequenced from the same sample in a study of cytomegalovirus exposure and HLA in healthy donors (dated by TCRdb to about 2017). Receptor libraries were prepared by the immunoSEQ multiplex PCR assay. For the multiplex PCR, a mixture combining 60 forward primers for TCR Vbeta segments and 13 reverse primers for TCR Jbeta segments was used. Imported from immuneACCESS, the table was reduced by TCRdb to in-frame sequences with V and J called. These copies leave out some clones; in studies compared against another copy, an unresolved V gene accounts for under half, and the cause of the remainder is not known. The sample includes 68,000 or so clones, with 80% observed a single time. The leading ten clones occupy about 4.5% of the sample. The sequencing sample was made of PBMCs. These receptors all come from a woman younger than 45 in good health and CMV-seronegative.

This clone was counted between two and nine times. The CDR3 DNA follows: TGTGCCAGCAGGCCCGGGACAGCGACAGATGAAGCTTTCTTT. Translation: CASRPGTATDEAFF. J is TRBJ1-1 and V is TRBV6-5; 7 nucleotides line up with TRBD1. V was pared by 6 bases and J by 7 bases, with 11 bases of the junction left unmatched. Germline V gene lookup returns CDR1 MNHEY and CDR2 SVGAGI. The CDR3 has 14 residues.

The chain links TRBV4-1 to TRBJ2-6; 10 bases align to TRBD1. The V gene's germline CDR1 is MGHRA and CDR2 YSYEKL. Trimming cost V 3 bases and J 2 bases; bases outside gene matches: 4. This CDR3 region has 17 residues. The CDR3 nucleotides are TGCGCCAGCAGCCAGGGACAGGGGTTGGCTGGGGCCAACGTCCTGACTTTC. This gives the protein CASSQGQGLAGANVLTF.

The gene calls are TRBV12-5 and TRBJ2-1, with D unclear. This CDR3 is built from 13 residues. V lost 7 bases and J lost 3, with 10 bases in between. Germline CDR1 and CDR2: LGHNT and FRNRAP. The CDR3 region is CASASSGYNEQFF. The CDR3 DNA reads TGTGCTAGTGCTAGTAGTGGCTACAATGAGCAGTTCTTC.

This sequence joins TRBV30 and TRBJ1-2, with 12 nucleotides matching TRBD1. In germline, CDR1 is GTSNPN, CDR2 SVGIG (reference sequence). The trim removed 2 bases at V and 7 bases at J, leaving 2 bases unmatched. The CDR3 contains 13 residues. As DNA, the CDR3 is TGTGCCTGGAGTATGGGACAGGGGGCTGGCTACACCTTC. Translation: CAWSMGQGAGYTF.

This clone has just one count. The gene calls are TRBV30 and TRBJ2-7, with 9 bases identical to TRBD1. The germline V gene encodes CDR1 GTSNPN and CDR2 SVGIG (reference sequence). The V segment lost 3 bases and the J segment 1 base; nucleotides outside the gene matches: 4. This CDR3 has 14 amino acids. The CDR3 DNA reads as TGTGCCTGGAGGGCCGGACAGGGGTCCTACGAGCAGTACTTC. Protein product: CAWRAGQGSYEQYF.

In this sample, this clone turned up once. The chain links TRBV11-2 to TRBJ1-2; tentative D call: TRBD1 (5 bases). Germline CDR1 SGHAT, CDR2 FQNNGV. V was cut by 5 bases and J by 2 bases, with 15 bases left in between. The CDR3 contains 15 residues. The CDR3: CASSISRNRNYGYTF. The DNA for the CDR3 is TGTGCCAGCAGCATATCCCGGAACAGGAACTATGGCTACACCTTC.

J is TRBJ2-1 and V is TRBV30; D gene uncertain. Germline values: CDR1 GTSNPN, CDR2 SVGIG (reference sequence). The V end lost 1 base, the J end lost 9 bases, and 13 bases lay between the germline ends. The CDR3 has 13 residues. The CDR3: CAWSGLPPGEQFF. The CDR3 region has the DNA TGTGCCTGGAGTGGACTGCCCCCGGGTGAGCAGTTCTTC.

V and J are TRBV2 and TRBJ2-1; TRBD2 agrees at 10 bases. The length of the CDR3 is 17 residues. The V segment lost 8 bases and the J segment 9 bases; nucleotides outside the gene matches: 19. The germline V gene encodes CDR1 SNHLY and CDR2 FYNNEI. The CDR3 loop reads CASLTSATSGVSGEQFF. CDR3 in DNA: TGTGCCAGCCTCACTTCCGCCACTAGCGGGGTTAGCGGTGAGCAGTTCTTC.

The chain joins TRBV30 to TRBJ1-6; 9 nucleotides agree with TRBD1. The CDR3 is made up of 14 amino acids. Trimming cost V 4 bases and J 9 bases; bases outside gene matches: 7. The germline V gene encodes CDR1 GTSNPN and CDR2 SVGIG (reference sequence). CDR3 DNA: TGTGCCTGGATCCTACAGGGGGCATTTTCACCCCTCCACTTT. This gives the protein CAWILQGAFSPLHF.

CDR3 sequence (DNA): TGTGCCAGTTTCGGTGGCTACAATGAGCAGTTCTTC. This encodes CASFGGYNEQFF. The chain joins TRBV19 to TRBJ2-1; D uncertain. CDR1 is LNHDA and CDR2 is SQIVND in the germline V gene (reference sequence). There are 12 residues in the CDR3. The ends were cut back, 8 bases at V and 3 bases at J, with 8 bases in the middle.

The V gene is TRBV18, the J gene TRBJ1-1; 7 positions agree with TRBD1. Trimming cost V 1 base and J 5 bases; bases outside gene matches: 4. The CDR3 has 14 amino acids. CDR1 KGHSH and CDR2 LQKENI come from the germline V gene. As DNA, the CDR3 is TGTGCCAGCTCACCACAGGGGGCCAGGACTGAAGCTTTCTTT. Translated, it gives CASSPQGARTEAFF.

Here the CDR3 reads CASSEQGGGRTDTQYF. CDR3 DNA: TGCGCCAGCAGTGAGCAGGGCGGGGGGCGCACAGATACGCAGTATTTT. This chain connects TRBV10-1 to TRBJ2-3; 8 nucleotides match TRBD2. CDR3 length equals 16 residues. CDR1 and CDR2 (germline): WNHNN, SYGVQD (reference sequence). J gave up 1 base and V 2 bases, and 5 bases lay outside the gene matches.

V gene TRBV30 combines with J gene TRBJ1-5; the match to TRBD1 covers 8 bases. CDR1 is GTSNPN and CDR2 is SVGIG in the germline V gene (reference sequence). CDR3 length: 14 residues. V lost 2 bases to trimming and J lost 5 bases; unmatched junction nucleotides: 5. The CDR3 sequence is CAWSLGTGHQPQHF. Here the CDR3 DNA reads TGTGCCTGGAGTCTCGGGACAGGACATCAGCCCCAGCATTTT.

The chain employs TRBV9 and TRBJ1-1; D is unresolved. Trimming cost V 5 bases and J 0 bases, with 8 bases left between them. CDR1 and CDR2 (germline): SGDLS, YYNGEE. The CDR3 spans 13 residues. CDR3 region: CASSIGVNTEAFF. CDR3 nucleotide sequence: TGTGCCAGCAGTATTGGAGTGAACACTGAAGCTTTCTTT.

DNA for the CDR3: TGTGCCAGCAGCCAGGGGGGTGGCTACCAAGAGACCCAGTACTTC. Translated, it gives CASSQGGGYQETQYF. The chain has TRBV14 and TRBJ2-5; a weak D match, TRBD2 (6 bases). V was pared by 3 bases and J by 0 bases, with 11 bases between. The germline V gene has CDR1 SGHDN and CDR2 FVKESK. This CDR3 has 15 residues.

Comment on this clone: The germline gene is not matched at one end of the junction; a read error may be the cause. The chain couples TRBV7-7 to TRBJ2-7; 11 nucleotides line up with TRBD1. CDR1 and CDR2 (germline): SSHAT, FNYEAQ (reference sequence). This CDR3 comprises 15 residues. The CDR3 DNA sequence: TGTGCTAGCAGCCCCGGGGACAGGGGGTTGGGGGAGCAGTACTTC. Translated, it gives CASSPGDRGLGEQYF. The full variable domain, rest sourced from reference TRBV7-7 and TRBJ2-7, is GAGVSQSPRYKVTKRGQDVTLRCDPISSHATLYWYQQALGQGPEFLTYFNYEAQPDKSGLPSDRFSAERPEGSISTLTIQRTEQRDSAMYRCASSPGDRGLGEQYFGPGTRLTVT.

The chain uses TRBV4-2 and TRBJ2-3; a possible D gene is TRBD2 (7 bases). The CDR3 loop spans 16 amino acids. CDR1 is LGHNA and CDR2 is YNFKEQ in the germline V gene. The ends were cut back, 0 bases at V and 6 bases at J, with 16 bases in the middle. The CDR3 nucleotides are TGTGCCAGCAGCCAAGATGAACGGGGGGCAAGGGATACGCAGTATTTT. As protein: CASSQDERGARDTQYF.

This chain joins TRBV28 and TRBJ1-1, with 9 positions matching TRBD1. Trimming cost V 7 bases and J 4 bases; bases outside gene matches: 7. CDR3 length: 14 residues. Germline V gene sequence: CDR1 MDHEN, CDR2 SYDVKM. Here the CDR3 reads CASTWDRVGTEAFF. CDR3 nucleotides: TGTGCCAGCACTTGGGACAGGGTTGGCACTGAAGCTTTCTTT.

This chain joins TRBV28 and TRBJ1-2, with D possibly TRBD1 on 6 matching bases. This CDR3 region has 12 residues. The V end was cut by 8 bases, the J end by 8 bases, with 15 bases between. CDR1 is MDHEN and CDR2 is SYDVKM in the germline V gene. The CDR3 is CASHSGDRGYTF. Here the CDR3 DNA reads TGTGCCAGCCACTCAGGGGATAGGGGCTACACCTTC.

The chain carries TRBV27 and TRBJ2-7; tentative D call: TRBD1 (6 bases). This CDR3 spans 13 amino acids. Germline assignment: CDR1 MNHEY and CDR2 SMNVEV (reference sequence). V lost 3 bases and J 7 bases, leaving 13 bases between the germline ends. The CDR3 here is CASSFSGEREQYF. The CDR3 region has the DNA TGTGCCAGCAGTTTCTCAGGGGAGCGGGAGCAGTACTTC.

The CDR3 nucleotides are TGTGCCAGCAGCGAGAGAGCGGGTCAGACCGGGGAGCTGTTTTTT. Translation: CASSERAGQTGELFF. The V call is TRBV9, the J call TRBJ2-2; weak D call: TRBD2 (6 bases). The V end was cut by 3 bases, the J end by 5 bases, with 14 bases between. CDR1 is SGDLS and CDR2 is YYNGEE in the germline V gene. The CDR3 consists of 15 residues.

Comments on this clone: The germline gene is not matched at one end of the junction; a read error may be the cause. The CDR3 DNA reads TGCAGCTCTGGGGGGGGACAGGGTACTCCTCCGCTCTTC. It is translated as CSSGGGQGTPPLF. This chain joins TRBV29-1 and TRBJ2-1; TRBD1 matches 9 bases. CDR3 length: 13 amino acids. The germline gives CDR1 SQVTM, CDR2 ANQGSEA.

The chain employs TRBV6-5 and TRBJ1-1, with a possible D match to TRBD1 (6 bases). This CDR3 spans 15 amino acids. From germline, CDR1 is MNHEY and CDR2 SVGAGI. V was shortened by 4 bases and J by 1 base, with 13 bases between the two germline ends. CDR3 nucleotides: TGTGCCAGCAGTTTTCAGGGGCTGACGAACACTGAAGCTTTCTTT. Its protein is CASSFQGLTNTEAFF.

The J gene is TRBJ2-3, the V gene TRBV7-8, with D hard to call. This CDR3 has 11 residues. Germline lookup yields CDR1 SGHVS and CDR2 FQNEAQ. V lost 4 bases, J lost 6 bases, and 5 bases lay in between. CDR3 sequence: CASSSMDTQYF. In nucleotides, the CDR3 is TGTGCCAGCAGCTCCATGGATACGCAGTATTTT.

The V gene is TRBV29-1, the J gene TRBJ2-7; maybe TRBD1 (5 bases). CDR1 and CDR2 (germline): SQVTM, ANQGSEA. Trimming left V 2 bases short and J 3 bases short, with 5 bases between. The CDR3 is made up of 11 amino acids. The CDR3 region has the DNA TGCAGCGTTGAAAGGGGCTACGAGCAGTACTTC. Its translation: CSVERGYEQYF.

CDR3 nucleotides: TGTGCCAGCAGCGTAGGTGTGGGGCTAGGAGGCTACACCTTC. Translation: CASSVGVGLGGYTF. J is TRBJ1-2 and V is TRBV9; tentative D call: TRBD1 (5 bases). Germline assignment: CDR1 SGDLS and CDR2 YYNGEE. The CDR3 spans 14 residues. Trimming left V 0 bases short and J 8 bases short, with 14 bases between.